The present entry profiles one T cell receptor beta chain with its context. What it recognizes is unknown. The sample originates from a study of cytotoxic CD8 clonotypes in ibrutinib-treated CLL. About the study: Following treatment for a median about 12 months, range 6 to 36, response samples were then taken. Regarding the study as a whole: Patients had baseline clonality above age-matched healthy donors, and this clonality moved with circulating CD8+ T-cell counts.

This CDR3 has 15 residues. Trimming removed 0 bases from V and 0 bases from J, with 8 bases in between. Sequencing was designed to attain a depth spanning 1 in 200,000 to 1 in 1 million T cells. Here immunoSEQ multiplex PCR was the method, and the copy in TCRdb shows in-frame clones only, minus some. The sample carries around 52,000 clones, 56% recorded once. The sequenced sample was PBMCs, obtained after 24 months of ibrutinib treatment. The receptor comes from a human donor with chronic lymphocytic leukemia. The chain combines TRBV23-1 with TRBJ1-1; possible D gene TRBD1, 6 bases. TRBV23-1 is an open reading frame whose function is uncertain. CDR3: CASSQSRGMNTEAFF. The CDR3 coding sequence is TGCGCCAGCAGTCAATCGAGGGGGATGAACACTGAAGCTTTCTTT.